This paragraph reports one T cell receptor beta chain. The junction and the germline gene differ at one end; a read error may be behind it. The germline V gene has CDR1 SGHTA and CDR2 FQGTGA. The CDR3 is 14 amino acids. The sample comes from a study of CD8+ T cells in alopecia areata. RNA extraction and reverse transcription yielded cDNA as sequencing template. Libraries were prepared by immunoSEQ multiplex PCR; TCRdb keeps only in-frame clonotypes and omits some of them. The data show under 130,000 clones, about nine tenths seen once. As for treatment: oral pan-JAK inhibitor, 5-10 mg twice daily. Peripheral blood, together with lesional scalp punch biopsies, was collected from alopecia areata patients.

This TCR was recovered from a human donor with alopecia areata. This chain joins TRBV7-3 and TRBJ2-3, with TRBD2 identical over 7 bases. The sequenced sample was CD8+ T cells sorted from blood, obtained at approximately week 30, from a patient treated with tofacitinib. CDR3 in DNA: TGTGCCAGCAGCGTAACTAGCGGCACAGATACGCAGTATTTT. This sequence encodes CASSVTSGTDTQYF.